The T cell receptor (beta chain) described here comes from a study of PD-1 blockade in classical Hodgkin lymphoma. Study background: Administration of nivolumab to patients was at 3 mg/kg intravenously every 2 weeks. Broader study findings: In newly diagnosed patients, baseline TCR diversity was reportedly below that of healthy donors. CD4+ TCR diversity, unlike CD8+, rose significantly by C4D1. For complete responders, baseline diversity was comparable to that of newly diagnosed patients.

Data came from immunoSEQ multiplex PCR; TCRdb stores just in-frame clones and leaves some out. The data hold 90,000 or so clones, with about 93% observed a single time. Each and every patient relapsed after autologous stem cell transplantation, and patients got differing brentuximab vedotin exposure. The trim removed 2 bases at V and 3 bases at J, leaving 4 bases unmatched. Germline V lookup: CDR1 MDHEN, CDR2 SYDVKM. The CDR3 has 15 residues. With respect to this clone: Its antigen is not identified.

The receptor's source is a human donor with classical Hodgkin lymphoma. The chain combines TRBV28 with TRBJ2-7, with 10 nucleotides matching TRBD1. Here the sequenced sample was peripheral blood mononuclear cells (PBMCs), taken before the second cycle of nivolumab. The CDR3 region has the DNA TGTGCCAGCAGTTTAACCGGGACAGGGGTCTACGAGCAGTACTTC. This encodes CASSLTGTGVYEQYF.